The 32 T cell receptor beta chains given below trace back to one sample, sequenced in a study of cytomegalovirus exposure and HLA in healthy donors. Researchers ran the PCR with 60 Vbeta and 13 Jbeta primers. Assay used: immunoSEQ multiplex PCR; TCRdb lists only in-frame clones, some missing. The sample carries approximately 160,000 clones, 75% to 90% recorded once. Sequenced: PBMCs. The receptors derive from a girl aged 2 to 10 in good health and CMV-seropositive.

Only one count was recorded for this clone. The rearrangement uses TRBV2 and TRBJ1-3; TRBD1 matches 7 bases. Germline V gene sequence: CDR1 SNHLY, CDR2 FYNNEI. The CDR3 is 16 amino acids. Losses at the gene ends were 7 bases for V and 2 bases for J; bases not matched to a gene: 11. Here the CDR3 reads CASNDIEGAAGNTIYF. The CDR3 bases are TGTGCCAGCAATGATATTGAGGGGGCAGCTGGAAACACCATATATTTT.

This rearrangement joins TRBV18 to TRBJ1-5; D is possibly TRBD1 (6 bases). Trimming removed 2 bases from V and 2 bases from J, with 10 bases in between. Germline V gene lookup returns CDR1 KGHSH and CDR2 LQKENI. The CDR3 has 15 residues. The DNA of the CDR3 is TGTGCCAGCTCACCAGGTAGACAGGGCAATCAGCCCCAGCATTTT. The encoded protein is CASSPGRQGNQPQHF.

V and J are TRBV6-1 and TRBJ2-5; 7 nucleotides align to TRBD2. The V segment lost 5 bases and the J segment 5 bases; nucleotides outside the gene matches: 5. Germline assignment: CDR1 MNHNS and CDR2 SASEGT. This CDR3 has 13 residues. The CDR3 nucleotides read TGTGCCAGCAGTTGGGAGGGTGGGGAGACCCAGTACTTC. Amino acid sequence: CASSWEGGETQYF.

This sequence joins TRBV15 and TRBJ1-2, with 7 bases identical to TRBD1. Trimming removed 1 base from V and 2 bases from J; junction bases left unmatched: 7. Looked up from germline, CDR1 is LNHNV and CDR2 is YYDKDF (reference sequence). This CDR3 contains 16 residues. In DNA form, the CDR3 reads TGTGCCACCAGCAGAGCCCCCCCACAGGGGAACTATGGCTACACCTTC. This codes for CATSRAPPQGNYGYTF.

The chain couples TRBV4-1 to TRBJ1-5; TRBD1 matches at 7 bases. The CDR3 has 17 residues. V shed 1 base, J shed 1 base, and the junction held 7 bases outside the gene matches. The germline V gene encodes CDR1 MGHRA and CDR2 YSYEKL. The CDR3 sequence: CASSQGLRGSSNQPQHF. The CDR3 region has the DNA TGCGCCAGCAGCCAAGGTCTCAGGGGGTCGAGCAATCAGCCCCAGCATTTT.

The J gene is TRBJ1-1, the V gene TRBV6-5; tentative D call: TRBD1 (5 bases). The V gene's germline CDR1 is MNHEY and CDR2 SVGAGI. The CDR3 covers 15 residues. The germline V and J ends were trimmed by 0 bases and 5 bases, with 13 bases remaining between them. CDR3: CASSYSRGGGTEAFF. For the CDR3, the DNA is TGTGCCAGCAGTTACTCTCGGGGCGGGGGGACTGAAGCTTTCTTT.

This clone was detected a few times. The chain uses TRBV5-6 and TRBJ1-1, with D maybe TRBD1 (5 bases). V was shortened by 0 bases and J by 5 bases, with 11 bases between the two germline ends. The CDR3 loop spans 14 amino acids. CDR1 and CDR2 (germline): SGHDT, YYEEEE. CDR3 DNA sequence: TGTGCCAGCAGCTTGGCAGGGTATGAGACTGAAGCTTTCTTT. This encodes CASSLAGYETEAFF. Based on the CDR3 plus reference TRBV5-6 and TRBJ1-1, the full variable domain is DAGVTQSPTHLIKTRGQQVTLRCSPKSGHDTVSWYQQALGQGPQFIFQYYEEEERQRGNFPDRFSGHQFPNYSSELNVNALLLGDSALYLCASSLAGYETEAFFGQGTRLTVV.

The V gene is TRBV6-1, the J gene TRBJ2-3; 9 positions match TRBD2. Germline V gene lookup returns CDR1 MNHNS and CDR2 SASEGT. Germline trimming cut 8 bases from V and 6 bases from J; bases unmatched to any gene: 9. The CDR3 length is 14 residues. The CDR3 nucleotides are TGTGCCAGCGGGCGGGAGGGGCTGGGGGATACGCAGTATTTT. This codes for CASGREGLGDTQYF.

The chain combines TRBV5-1 with TRBJ2-1; the D gene is possibly TRBD2 (6 bases). Trimming took 0 bases from V and 0 from J, leaving 13 bases between them. The CDR3 is 17 residues long. CDR1 SGHRS and CDR2 YFSETQ come from the germline V gene. In DNA form, the CDR3 reads TGCGCCAGCAGCTTGGGAGAAGGACTATTCTCCTACAATGAGCAGTTCTTC. Protein: CASSLGEGLFSYNEQFF.

The V gene is TRBV28, the J gene TRBJ1-2; possible D gene TRBD1, 5 bases. Deletions cut 7 bases from V and 4 bases from J, with 22 bases between. The CDR3 consists of 16 residues. From germline, CDR1 is MDHEN and CDR2 SYDVKM. For the CDR3, the DNA is TGTGCCAGCACCTCCTTGTACGGAGGGGCAAGCTATGGCTACACCTTC. Protein sequence: CASTSLYGGASYGYTF.

V usage is TRBV4-1 and J usage is TRBJ2-3; 14 nucleotides align to TRBD2. Unmatched junction bases numbered 13, after V lost 4 bases and J lost 1 base. The germline V gene has CDR1 MGHRA and CDR2 YSYEKL. The CDR3 covers 20 residues. Here the CDR3 reads CASSPRRGLAGAAGTDTQYF. The CDR3 DNA reads TGCGCCAGCAGCCCGCGGAGGGGACTAGCGGGAGCAGCCGGCACAGATACGCAGTATTTT.

The chain links TRBV10-3 to TRBJ2-7, with a tentative D call TRBD2 (5 bases). Germline V gene sequence: CDR1 ENHRY, CDR2 SYGVKD. This CDR3 region has 12 residues. Between the trimmed V and J ends, which lost 6 bases and 8 bases, there was a span of 14 bases. CDR3 bases: TGTGCCATCAGGGACTTCGATTATAAGCAGTACTTC. It codes for CAIRDFDYKQYF.

This clone was seen a single time. V and J are TRBV30 and TRBJ2-7; the match to TRBD2 covers 9 bases. CDR3 length: 16 residues. In germline, CDR1 is GTSNPN, CDR2 SVGIG (reference sequence). J gave up 6 bases and V 3 bases, and 15 bases lay outside the gene matches. The CDR3 nucleotides read TGTGCCTGGAGGCATCCCGTGGTAGCGGGAGATTCCGAGCAGTACTTC. Its protein product is CAWRHPVVAGDSEQYF. Drawing the rest from reference TRBV30 and TRBJ2-7, the complete variable domain is SQTIHQWPATLVQPVGSPLSLECTVEGTSNPNLYWYRQAAGRGLQLLFYSVGIGQISSEVPQNLSASRPQDRQFILSSKKLLLSDSGFYLCAWRHPVVAGDSEQYFGPGTRLTVT.

This clone has only a few counts. This chain connects TRBV27 to TRBJ2-7; TRBD1 matches at 9 bases. V shed 8 bases and J 6 bases; nucleotides not matched to a gene: 26. From germline, CDR1 is MNHEY and CDR2 SMNVEV (reference sequence). The length of the CDR3 is 19 residues. CDR3 protein: CASAISLSVAGQGSGEQYF. The CDR3 DNA reads as TGTGCCAGCGCAATCAGTTTATCCGTCGCGGGACAGGGTTCGGGCGAGCAGTACTTC.

V is TRBV30 and J is TRBJ1-4; 10 nucleotides match TRBD1. Losses at the gene ends were 5 bases for V and 4 bases for J; bases not matched to a gene: 1. There are 13 residues in the CDR3. The germline CDR1 and CDR2 sequences are GTSNPN and SVGIG (reference sequence). The CDR3 is CAWGTGDNEKLFF. The CDR3 nucleotides read TGTGCCTGGGGGACAGGGGATAATGAAAAACTGTTTTTT. The complete variable domain, with remaining parts taken from reference TRBV30 and TRBJ1-4, reads SQTIHQWPATLVQPVGSPLSLECTVEGTSNPNLYWYRQAAGRGLQLLFYSVGIGQISSEVPQNLSASRPQDRQFILSSKKLLLSDSGFYLCAWGTGDNEKLFFGSGTQLSVL.

The genes are TRBV5-6 and TRBJ2-7; 7 bases fit TRBD1. Germline CDR1 is SGHDT and CDR2 is YYEEEE. The trim removed 4 bases at V and 1 base at J, leaving 14 bases unmatched. This CDR3 is built from 17 residues. CDR3 residues: CASSARVWGTESYEQYF. CDR3 DNA sequence: TGTGCCAGCAGCGCGAGGGTTTGGGGGACAGAATCCTACGAGCAGTACTTC.

The rearrangement joins TRBV20-1 to TRBJ2-1; D is uncertain. CDR3 size: 11 residues. The V and J ends lost 1 base and 6 bases respectively, with 4 bases between them. The germline V gene encodes CDR1 DFQATT and CDR2 SNEGSKA (reference sequence). DNA for the CDR3: TGCAGTGCTAGAGTCGTCAATGAGCAGTTCTTC. It encodes CSARVVNEQFF.

The J gene is TRBJ1-2, the V gene TRBV30, with a tentative D call TRBD1 (6 bases). The CDR3 consists of 15 residues. Germline CDR1 and CDR2: GTSNPN and SVGIG (reference sequence). Trimming shortened V by 3 bases and J by 1 base, and 15 bases separated the two germline ends. The CDR3 nucleotides are TGTGCCTGGAGACCCGAGACAGGATTTAACTATGGCTACACCTTC. Encoded protein: CAWRPETGFNYGYTF.

The V gene is TRBV6-5, the J gene TRBJ1-5, with D unclear. Trimming stripped 2 bases from V and 0 bases from J, with 5 bases between. This CDR3 region has 14 residues. Germline V gene lookup returns CDR1 MNHEY and CDR2 SVGAGI. The CDR3 bases are TGTGCCAGCAGTTACAGCTTTAGCAATCAGCCCCAGCATTTT. Its translation: CASSYSFSNQPQHF.

The chain employs TRBV4-1 and TRBJ1-5; 8 bases line up with TRBD1. Looked up from germline, CDR1 is MGHRA and CDR2 is YSYEKL. The V gene end was trimmed by 2 bases and the J gene end by 3 bases; junction bases not matched to a gene: 9. The CDR3 loop spans 17 amino acids. The DNA for the CDR3 is TGCGCCAGCAGCCAACGGCAGGGGGCTGTCGACAATCAGCCCCAGCATTTT. Protein sequence: CASSQRQGAVDNQPQHF.

J is TRBJ2-5 and V is TRBV15; TRBD2 matches at 10 bases. The germline V gene encodes CDR1 LNHNV and CDR2 YYDKDF (reference sequence). There are 16 residues in the CDR3. J gave up 3 bases and V 3 bases, and 7 bases lay outside the gene matches. The CDR3 region has the DNA TGTGCCACCAGCAGTTTCTCCCTAGCGGGAGAAGAGACCCAGTACTTC. Amino acid sequence: CATSSFSLAGEETQYF.

This clone was seen just once. This sequence joins TRBV30 and TRBJ2-3, with TRBD1 identical over 9 bases. The CDR3 runs 16 residues. Germline V gene lookup returns CDR1 GTSNPN and CDR2 SVGIG (reference sequence). Trimming at V came to 3 bases and at J to 4 bases, leaving 11 bases not matched to a gene. The CDR3 coding sequence is TGTGCCTGGAGGGACCCGGGACAGGGATACTCAGATACGCAGTATTTT. Translating gives CAWRDPGQGYSDTQYF.

V usage is TRBV5-1 and J usage is TRBJ2-1; 10 nucleotides agree with TRBD1. V lost 4 bases to trimming and J lost 8 bases; unmatched junction nucleotides: 9. Looked up from germline, CDR1 is SGHRS and CDR2 is YFSETQ. The CDR3 totals 15 residues. DNA for the CDR3: TGCGCCAGCAGCCAATTCCGGGACAGGGGCCATGAGCAGTTCTTC. Its translation is CASSQFRDRGHEQFF.

The CDR3 region has the DNA TGTGCCAGCAGCGTAGGAGGGGGCGGGGGGGAGACCCAGTACTTC. Translating gives CASSVGGGGGETQYF. The J gene is TRBJ2-5, the V gene TRBV9; D perhaps matches TRBD2 (8 bases). This CDR3 is 15 amino acids long. V was shortened by 0 bases and J by 5 bases, with 14 bases between the two germline ends. Germline CDR1 and CDR2: SGDLS and YYNGEE.

The chain joins TRBV9 to TRBJ1-2; D not resolved. This CDR3 region has 15 residues. The germline V gene has CDR1 SGDLS and CDR2 YYNGEE. V lost 3 bases, J lost 3 bases, and 15 bases lay in between. The CDR3 here is CASSASPRADYGYTF. CDR3 bases: TGTGCCAGCAGCGCATCCCCGCGGGCAGACTATGGCTACACCTTC. The entire variable domain, with the rest obtained from reference TRBV9 and TRBJ1-2, is as follows: DSGVTQTPKHLITATGQRVTLRCSPRSGDLSVYWYQQSLDQGLQFLIQYYNGEERAKGNILERFSAQQFPDLHSELNLSSLELGDSALYFCASSASPRADYGYTFGSGTRLTVV.

The chain joins TRBV2 to TRBJ1-1; no firm D call. The V and J ends lost 2 bases and 6 bases respectively, with 13 bases between them. This CDR3 has 14 amino acids. In germline, CDR1 is SNHLY, CDR2 FYNNEI. The CDR3 protein is CASSEFAEWAEAFF. The CDR3 DNA reads as TGTGCCAGCAGTGAATTTGCGGAATGGGCTGAAGCTTTCTTT.

This clone showed up just a few times. This chain links TRBV30 with TRBJ2-3; 10 bases line up with TRBD2. Germline V gene lookup returns CDR1 GTSNPN and CDR2 SVGIG (reference sequence). The CDR3 sequence is 14 residues long. Losses at the gene ends were 1 base for V and 4 bases for J; bases not matched to a gene: 2. The CDR3 loop is CAWSGLAGPDTQYF. The CDR3 nucleotides are TGTGCCTGGAGTGGACTAGCGGGCCCAGATACGCAGTATTTT.

The V and J genes are TRBV2 and TRBJ2-7, with 7 positions matching TRBD1. The CDR3 loop spans 14 amino acids. In germline, CDR1 is SNHLY, CDR2 FYNNEI. The J segment lost 2 bases and the V segment lost 3 bases, leaving 4 bases of the junction unmatched. The CDR3 spells CASSDETGPYEQYF. The CDR3 DNA is TGTGCCAGCAGTGACGAGACAGGGCCCTACGAGCAGTACTTC.

This sequence joins TRBV5-6 and TRBJ2-1; 11 bases are a match to TRBD2. Germline-derived CDR1 and CDR2 are SGHDT and YYEEEE. Unmatched junction bases numbered 8, after V lost 6 bases and J lost 3 bases. The CDR3 totals 16 residues. The CDR3 region has the DNA TGTGCCAGCAAGCTACTAGCGGGAGAATACTACAATGAGCAGTTCTTC. Translation: CASKLLAGEYYNEQFF.

The chain is built from TRBV5-1 and TRBJ2-5; 8 bases are shared with TRBD1. Germline values: CDR1 SGHRS, CDR2 YFSETQ. Losses at the gene ends were 0 bases for V and 5 bases for J; bases not matched to a gene: 15. The CDR3 length is 18 residues. Written as DNA, the CDR3 is TGCGCCAGCAGCTTGGGATGGAGACAGGGGCGTTCTCGGGAGACCCAGTACTTC. Its protein is CASSLGWRQGRSRETQYF.

The chain links TRBV5-4 to TRBJ2-2; no firm D call. The CDR3 is 12 amino acids. Trimming stripped 2 bases from V and 8 bases from J, with 7 bases between. The germline V gene has CDR1 SGHNT and CDR2 YYREEE (reference sequence). The CDR3 DNA follows: TGTGCCAGCAGCTTTATTCCGGGGGAGCTGTTTTTT. This translates into CASSFIPGELFF.

V usage is TRBV30 and J usage is TRBJ2-3, with 7 nucleotides matching TRBD2. CDR3 size: 14 residues. Trimming at V came to 7 bases and at J to 6 bases, leaving 13 bases not matched to a gene. In germline, CDR1 is GTSNPN, CDR2 SVGIG (reference sequence). The CDR3 DNA follows: TGTGCCTCCACGAGGGAGGGGCTCAGGGATACGCAGTATTTT. Its translation: CASTREGLRDTQYF.